This is a list of T cell receptor beta chains from one sample in a study of control samples from healthy donors and cancer patients. Generated by immunoSEQ multiplex PCR, the TCRdb table keeps only in-frame clones and is missing some. Seen here are over 80,000 clones, approximately 81% observed once, and the top ten hold more than 9%. Material: blood. The source is a woman younger than 45 in good health. Each CDR3 is given with its conserved first and last residue. The order of the fields is D gene, CDR3 length, J gene, V gene, clone size, CDR3 DNA, CDR3 protein. D genes are given only for firm matches. A clone size is listed for some rows: how often the clone was seen (once, few, many), or a class if it is expanded.

-,15,TRBJ2-2,TRBV6-5,-,TGTGCCAGCAGAATATTTCAGGGTCGGGCCGGGGAGCTGTTTTTT,CASRIFQGRAGELFF
-,14,TRBJ1-2,TRBV7-8,-,TGTGCCAGCAGCTTTGGGACGGATTCCTCTGGCTACACCTTC,CASSFGTDSSGYTF
-,12,TRBJ1-1,TRBV19,-,TGTGCCAGTAGTATACGGGGGACTGAAGCTTTCTTT,CASSIRGTEAFF
-,16,TRBJ1-1,TRBV24-1,-,TGTGCCACCTTCCGTGGGTCCAGGGGTAAGAACACTGAAGCTTTCTTT,CATFRGSRGKNTEAFF
-,11,TRBJ1-2,TRBV30,-,TGTGCCTGGAGTGGAGGCTATGGCTACACCTTC,CAWSGGYGYTF
-,14,TRBJ2-7,TRBV18,once,TGTGCCAGCTCACCCGGGCAGGGCAAGTACGAGCAGTACTTC,CASSPGQGKYEQYF
TRBD2,15,TRBJ2-1,TRBV5-6,-,TGTGCCAGCAGCTTGCTTGCGGGGGGCCAGAATGAGCAGTTCTTC,CASSLLAGGQNEQFF
TRBD1,15,TRBJ1-2,TRBV30,-,TGTGCCTGGAGTTCCCTACAGGGGGCTAACTATGGCTACACCTTC,CAWSSLQGANYGYTF
TRBD2,16,TRBJ2-3,TRBV11-2,-,TGTGCCAGCAGCAAACGATTGGCGGGGGGCGCAGATACGCAGTATTTT,CASSKRLAGGADTQYF
TRBD2,13,TRBJ2-3,TRBV6-5,-,TGTGCCAGCACGGGACTAGCGATAGGCACGCAGTATTTT,CASTGLAIGTQYF
TRBD1,14,TRBJ1-2,TRBV14,few,TGTGCCAGCAGCCAGACACAGGGGAACTATGGCTACACCTTC,CASSQTQGNYGYTF
TRBD2,16,TRBJ2-3,TRBV3-1/TRBV3-2,-,TGTGCCAGCAGCGCTATGGGGGGGGGAAGCACAGATACGCAGTATTTT,CASSAMGGGSTDTQYF
TRBD2,16,TRBJ2-1,TRBV4-3,-,TGCGCCAGCAGCCAAGATTCGGGGGGCTCCTACAATGAGCAGTTCTTC,CASSQDSGGSYNEQFF
-,15,TRBJ2-5,TRBV19,-,TGTGCCAGTACGGGTGGTTCTGGGCGGGCTGAGACCCAGTACTTC,CASTGGSGRAETQYF
TRBD1,16,TRBJ1-1,TRBV9,few,TGTGCCAGCAGCCCGGGGACAGGGGATAGCGGCACTGAAGCTTTCTTT,CASSPGTGDSGTEAFF
TRBD1,16,TRBJ1-3,TRBV19,-,TGTGCCAGTAGTTCCGGGACAGACTTCTCTGGAAACACCATATATTTT,CASSSGTDFSGNTIYF
-,16,TRBJ2-3,TRBV4-2,-,TGTGCCAGCAGGCCCCTCTGGGGGGGGGCTATTAATACGCAGTATTTT,CASRPLWGGAINTQYF
TRBD1,17,TRBJ1-1,TRBV28,-,TGTGCCAGCAGCCCAGCTACCCAACGACAGGGACGGACTGAAGCTTTCTTT,CASSPATQRQGRTEAFF
-,15,TRBJ1-5,TRBV19,-,TGTGCCAGTAGCAACGGGGCGGACTTCAATCAGCCCCAGCATTTT,CASSNGADFNQPQHF
TRBD2,18,TRBJ2-3,TRBV7-3,-,TGTGCCAGCAGCTTAAAAGCGGGACTAGCGAGAATCACAGATACGCAGTATTTT,CASSLKAGLARITDTQYF
-,14,TRBJ2-5,TRBV2,-,TGTGCCAGCAGTCAATACGGCACAGGAGAGACCCAGTACTTC,CASSQYGTGETQYF
-,17,TRBJ1-2,TRBV5-1,-,TGCGCCAGCAGCTACTTCGATGGTCCTGGGCAGTCCTATGGCTACACCTTC,CASSYFDGPGQSYGYTF
-,15,TRBJ1-3,TRBV4-2,-,TGTGCCAGCAGCCAAGAGCCCCGAGGTGGAAACACCATATATTTT,CASSQEPRGGNTIYF